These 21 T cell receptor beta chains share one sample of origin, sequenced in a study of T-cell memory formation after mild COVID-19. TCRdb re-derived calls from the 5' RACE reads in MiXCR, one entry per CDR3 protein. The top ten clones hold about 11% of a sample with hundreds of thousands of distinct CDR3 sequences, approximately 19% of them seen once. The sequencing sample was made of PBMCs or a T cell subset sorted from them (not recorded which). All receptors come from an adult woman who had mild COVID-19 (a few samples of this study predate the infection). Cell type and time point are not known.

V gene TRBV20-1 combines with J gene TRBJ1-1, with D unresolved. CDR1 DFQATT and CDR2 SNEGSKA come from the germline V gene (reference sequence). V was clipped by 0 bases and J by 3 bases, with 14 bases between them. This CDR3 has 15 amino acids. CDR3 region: CSARERGRAYTEAFF. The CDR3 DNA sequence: TGCAGTGCTAGAGAGAGAGGGAGGGCGTACACTGAAGCTTTCTTT.

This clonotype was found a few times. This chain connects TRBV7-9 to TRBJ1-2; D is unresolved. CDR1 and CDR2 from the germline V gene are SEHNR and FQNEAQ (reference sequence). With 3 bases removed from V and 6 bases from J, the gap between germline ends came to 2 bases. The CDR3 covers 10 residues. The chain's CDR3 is CASSFDGYTF. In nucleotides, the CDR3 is TGTGCCAGCAGCTTCGATGGCTACACCTTC. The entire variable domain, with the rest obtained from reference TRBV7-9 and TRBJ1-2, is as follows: DTGVSQNPRHKITKRGQNVTFRCDPISEHNRLYWYRQTLGQGPEFLTYFQNEAQLEKSRLLSDRFSAERPKGSFSTLEIQRTEQGDSAMYLCASSFDGYTFGSGTRLTVV.

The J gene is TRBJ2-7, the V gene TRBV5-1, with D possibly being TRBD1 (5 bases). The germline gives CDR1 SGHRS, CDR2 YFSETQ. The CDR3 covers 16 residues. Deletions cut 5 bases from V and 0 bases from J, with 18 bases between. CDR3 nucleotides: TGCGCCAGCAGTTCCAGGGAAGTGGTGTCCTCCTACGAGCAGTACTTC. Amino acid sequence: CASSSREVVSSYEQYF.

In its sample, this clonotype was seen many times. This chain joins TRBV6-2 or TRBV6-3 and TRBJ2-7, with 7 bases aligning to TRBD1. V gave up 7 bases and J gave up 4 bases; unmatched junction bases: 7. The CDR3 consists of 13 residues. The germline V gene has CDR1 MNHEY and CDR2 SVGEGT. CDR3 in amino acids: CASTSDRRYEQYF. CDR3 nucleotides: TGTGCCAGCACGTCGGACAGGCGGTACGAGCAGTACTTC.

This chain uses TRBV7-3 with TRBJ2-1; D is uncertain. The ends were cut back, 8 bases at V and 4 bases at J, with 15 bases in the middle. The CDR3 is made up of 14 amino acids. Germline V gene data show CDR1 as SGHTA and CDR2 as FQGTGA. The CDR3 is CASSKTPGYNEQFF. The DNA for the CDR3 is TGTGCCAGCTCGAAGACCCCTGGATACAATGAGCAGTTCTTC.

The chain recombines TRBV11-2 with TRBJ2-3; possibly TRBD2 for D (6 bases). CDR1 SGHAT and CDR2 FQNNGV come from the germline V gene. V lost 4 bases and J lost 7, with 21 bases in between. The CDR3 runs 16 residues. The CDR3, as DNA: TGTGCCAGCAGCTCCCTCCCGGGACTGAGGCGGAATACGCAGTATTTT. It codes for CASSSLPGLRRNTQYF.

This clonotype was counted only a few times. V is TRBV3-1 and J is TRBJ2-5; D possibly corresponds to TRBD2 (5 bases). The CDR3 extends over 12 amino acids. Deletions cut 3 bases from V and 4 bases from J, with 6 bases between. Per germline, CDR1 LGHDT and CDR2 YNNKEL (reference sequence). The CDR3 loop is CASSHGLETQYF. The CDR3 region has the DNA TGTGCCAGCAGCCACGGACTAGAGACCCAGTACTTC.

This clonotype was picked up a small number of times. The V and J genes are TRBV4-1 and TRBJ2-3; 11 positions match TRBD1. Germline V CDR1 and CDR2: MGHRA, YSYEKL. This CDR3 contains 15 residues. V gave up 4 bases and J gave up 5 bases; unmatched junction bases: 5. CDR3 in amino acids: CASSRRTGGGDTQYF. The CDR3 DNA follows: TGCGCCAGCAGCCGTCGGACAGGGGGCGGAGATACGCAGTATTTT.

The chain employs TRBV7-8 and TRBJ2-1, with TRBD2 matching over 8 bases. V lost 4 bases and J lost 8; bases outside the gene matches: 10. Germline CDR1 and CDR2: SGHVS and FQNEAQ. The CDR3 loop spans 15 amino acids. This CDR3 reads CASSSYGGGSYEQFF. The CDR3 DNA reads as TGTGCCAGCAGCTCCTATGGCGGGGGGAGTTATGAGCAGTTCTTC.

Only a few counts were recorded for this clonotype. The CDR3 nucleotides are TGCGCCAGCAGCTTGGCCGTCGGGGGGCTGAATGAGCAGTTCTTC. Amino acids: CASSLAVGGLNEQFF. The chain employs TRBV5-1 and TRBJ2-1, with D maybe TRBD2 (7 bases). The V end lost 0 bases, the J end lost 7 bases, and 14 bases lay between the germline ends. This CDR3 has 15 amino acids. Germline CDR1 and CDR2: SGHRS and YFSETQ.

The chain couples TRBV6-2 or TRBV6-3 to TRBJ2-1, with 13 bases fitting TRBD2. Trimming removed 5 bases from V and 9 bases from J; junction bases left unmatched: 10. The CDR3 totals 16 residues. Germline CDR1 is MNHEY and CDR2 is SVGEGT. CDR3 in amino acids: CASSGYRTSGRFEQFF. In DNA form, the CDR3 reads TGTGCCAGCAGTGGCTACCGGACTAGCGGGAGATTTGAGCAGTTCTTC.

CDR3 nucleotides: TGTGCCAGCAGTGAATCAGGGTGGACTGAAGCTTTCTTT. Its translation: CASSESGWTEAFF. This chain joins TRBV25-1 and TRBJ1-1; possible D gene TRBD1, 5 bases. V lost 1 base, J lost 5 bases, and 8 bases lay in between. Germline CDR1 reads MGHDK; CDR2 reads SYGVNS. The CDR3 covers 13 residues.

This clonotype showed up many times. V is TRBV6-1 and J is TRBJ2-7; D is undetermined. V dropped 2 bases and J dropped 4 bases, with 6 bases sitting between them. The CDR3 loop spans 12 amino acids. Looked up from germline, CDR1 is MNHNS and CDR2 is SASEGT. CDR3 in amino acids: CASSESRYEQYF. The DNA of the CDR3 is TGTGCCAGCAGTGAATCGAGGTACGAGCAGTACTTC.

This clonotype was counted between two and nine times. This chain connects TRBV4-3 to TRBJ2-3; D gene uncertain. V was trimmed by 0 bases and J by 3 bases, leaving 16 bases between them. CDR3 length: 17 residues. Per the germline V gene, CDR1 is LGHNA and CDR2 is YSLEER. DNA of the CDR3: TGCGCCAGCAGCCAAGACCCGGTCGGTGCGGCTACAGATACGCAGTATTTT. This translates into CASSQDPVGAATDTQYF.

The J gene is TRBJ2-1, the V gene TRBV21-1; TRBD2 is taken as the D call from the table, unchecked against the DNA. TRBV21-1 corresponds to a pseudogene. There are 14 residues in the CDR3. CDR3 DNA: TGTGCCAGCAGCAAAGCGGGAGAGCGGATTGAGCAGTTCTTC. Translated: CASSKAGERIEQFF.

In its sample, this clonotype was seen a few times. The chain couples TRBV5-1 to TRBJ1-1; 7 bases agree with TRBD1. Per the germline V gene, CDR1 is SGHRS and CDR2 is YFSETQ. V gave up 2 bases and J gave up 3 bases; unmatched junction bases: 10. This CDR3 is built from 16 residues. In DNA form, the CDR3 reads TGCGCCAGCAGCTTCCGTAAAGGGGGCTCGGACACTGAAGCTTTCTTT. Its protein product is CASSFRKGGSDTEAFF.

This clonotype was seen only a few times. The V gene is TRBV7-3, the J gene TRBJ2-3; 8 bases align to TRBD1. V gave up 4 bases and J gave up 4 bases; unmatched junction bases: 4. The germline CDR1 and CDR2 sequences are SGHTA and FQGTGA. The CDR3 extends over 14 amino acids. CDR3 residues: CASSSDRGSDTQYF. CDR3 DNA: TGTGCCAGCAGCTCTGACAGGGGTTCAGATACGCAGTATTTT.

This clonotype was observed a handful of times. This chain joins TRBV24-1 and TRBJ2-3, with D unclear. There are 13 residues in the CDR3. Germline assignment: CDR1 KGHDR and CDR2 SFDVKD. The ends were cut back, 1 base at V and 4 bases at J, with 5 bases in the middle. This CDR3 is CATSDFSSDTQYF. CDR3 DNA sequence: TGTGCCACCAGTGATTTTTCGTCAGATACGCAGTATTTT.

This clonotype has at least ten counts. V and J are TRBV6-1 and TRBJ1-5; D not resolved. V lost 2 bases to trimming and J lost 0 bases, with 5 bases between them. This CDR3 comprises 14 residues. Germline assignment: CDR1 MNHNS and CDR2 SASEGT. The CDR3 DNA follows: TGTGCCAGCAGTGAATTAGATAGCAATCAGCCCCAGCATTTT. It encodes CASSELDSNQPQHF.

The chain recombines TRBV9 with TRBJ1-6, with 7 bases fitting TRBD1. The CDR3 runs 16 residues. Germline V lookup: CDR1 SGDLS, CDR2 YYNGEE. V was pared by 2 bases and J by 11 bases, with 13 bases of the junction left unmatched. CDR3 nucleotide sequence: TGTGCCAGCAGCGTTTCCCGAGGGGACAGTCAAGCACCCCTCCACTTT. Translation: CASSVSRGDSQAPLHF.

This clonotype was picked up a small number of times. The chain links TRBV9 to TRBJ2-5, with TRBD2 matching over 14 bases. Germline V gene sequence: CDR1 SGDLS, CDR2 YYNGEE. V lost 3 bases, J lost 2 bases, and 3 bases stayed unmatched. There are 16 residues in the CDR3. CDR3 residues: CASSEGLAGEQETQYF. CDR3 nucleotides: TGTGCCAGCAGCGAGGGACTAGCGGGGGAACAAGAGACCCAGTACTTC.